The 17 T cell receptor beta chains reported below all come from one sample, sequenced in a study of Ad26.COV2.S vaccination and SARS-CoV-2 variants. The protocol was immunoSEQ multiplex PCR, while the TCRdb copy is restricted to in-frame clones and leaves out a portion. Among some 390,000 clones, about nine tenths were seen once, and the ten largest hold 3.5%. Treatment described: some 20 received Ad26.COV2.S at low or high dose, single or two shots; 5 received placebo; per-sample allocation not given. Vaccine and placebo recipients were sampled on day 63 after the first injection. Sequenced material: peripheral blood, taken in a trial of Ad26.COV2.S vaccine versus placebo. These receptors were obtained from a person aged 18 to 65 who received the Ad26.COV2.S COVID-19 vaccine or a placebo.

The V gene is TRBV11-2, the J gene TRBJ2-7; D is ambiguous. CDR1 SGHAT and CDR2 FQNNGV come from the germline V gene. The CDR3 spans 15 residues. Trimming removed 6 bases from V and 3 bases from J, with 18 bases in between. The CDR3 here is CASSPTPWSGYEQYF. CDR3 bases: TGTGCCAGCAGTCCGACACCCTGGTCCGGCTACGAGCAGTACTTC.

V gene TRBV7-8 combines with J gene TRBJ2-7, with 9 bases that match TRBD2. After removal of 5 bases from V and 0 bases from J, the junction contained 8 bases not matched to a gene. This CDR3 has 16 residues. Per the germline V gene, CDR1 is SGHVS and CDR2 is FQNEAQ. The CDR3, as DNA: TGTGCCAGCAGCGACCCTAGCGGGGATAGCTCCTACGAGCAGTACTTC. This sequence encodes CASSDPSGDSSYEQYF.

This clone has just one count. The rearrangement links TRBV5-4 to TRBJ1-4; unclear D gene. This CDR3 spans 14 amino acids. Trimming took off 0 bases at V and 3 bases at J, with 6 bases between the two ends. Germline V gives CDR1 SGHNT, CDR2 YYREEE (reference sequence). The CDR3 DNA reads TGTGCCAGCAGCTTGGTTGGGTCTAATGAAAAACTGTTTTTT. As protein: CASSLVGSNEKLFF. Full variable domain (missing parts from reference TRBV5-4 and TRBJ1-4): ETGVTQSPTHLIKTRGQQVTLRCSSQSGHNTVSWYQQALGQGPQFIFQYYREEENGRGNFPPRFSGLQFPNYSSELNVNALELDDSALYLCASSLVGSNEKLFFGSGTQLSVL.

The chain employs TRBV23-1 and TRBJ1-1; D remains unclear. TRBV23-1 is an ORF, with its function uncertain. The CDR3 contains 14 residues. The V end lost 3 bases, the J end lost 3 bases, and 11 bases lay between the germline ends. The CDR3 loop is CASSHRIVDTEAFF. The DNA for the CDR3 is TGCGCCAGCAGTCATAGAATAGTTGACACTGAAGCTTTCTTT.

Note on this clone: A read error may account for a junction end that differs from germline. This sequence joins TRBV2 and TRBJ2-2; D is undetermined. The CDR3 runs to 13 residues. Germline CDR1 reads SNHLY; CDR2 reads FYNNEI. In DNA, the CDR3 is TGTGCCGCAGAGGAGAGGAACTCCGGGGAGCTGTTTTTT. Residues: CAAEERNSGELFF.

The chain is built from TRBV5-8 and TRBJ1-3; no firm D call. V dropped 1 base and J dropped 4 bases, with 9 bases sitting between them. Germline CDR1 SGHTS, CDR2 YDEGEE. This CDR3 has 14 amino acids. DNA of the CDR3: TGTGCCAGCAGCTTGCGGTTCAGGGGAAACACCATATATTTT. Translating it yields CASSLRFRGNTIYF.

The chain carries TRBV5-3 and TRBJ2-1; D is undetermined. Being an ORF, TRBV5-3 has a function that is uncertain. The CDR3 is made up of 10 amino acids. The V end lost 7 bases, the J end lost 8 bases, and 7 bases lay between the germline ends. CDR3 coding DNA: TGTGCCAGAGTTGACGATGAGCAGTTCTTC. It codes for CARVDDEQFF.

The chain has TRBV12-3 or TRBV12-4 and TRBJ2-1, with D perhaps matching TRBD1 (5 bases). Trimming took 4 bases from V and 9 from J, leaving 7 bases between them. This CDR3 comprises 11 residues. CDR3 protein: CASSSGIEQFF. DNA of the CDR3: TGTGCCAGCAGTTCAGGGATTGAGCAGTTCTTC.

The V gene is TRBV18, the J gene TRBJ2-5; the D is unclear. Germline V lookup: CDR1 KGHSH, CDR2 LQKENI. The CDR3 has 14 residues. The V end was cut by 6 bases, the J end by 4 bases, with 15 bases between. The CDR3 sequence: CASSTLAKIETQYF. The DNA for the CDR3 is TGTGCCAGCTCCACCCTGGCTAAGATAGAGACCCAGTACTTC.

The chain has TRBV6-6 and TRBJ2-7; TRBD1 is a possible D gene (6 bases). The CDR3 length is 16 residues. Germline V gives CDR1 MNHNY, CDR2 SVGAGI (reference sequence). V was shortened by 3 bases and J by 2 bases, with 17 bases between the two germline ends. The CDR3 loop reads CASSYSAPDSPYEQYF. CDR3 DNA: TGTGCCAGCAGTTATTCGGCCCCGGACAGTCCCTACGAGCAGTACTTC.

This CDR3 reads CASSEQPSGGLNTDTQYF. The CDR3 bases are TGTGCCAGCAGTGAACAACCTAGCGGGGGGTTGAACACAGATACGCAGTATTTT. The chain is built from TRBV6-1 and TRBJ2-3, with 11 bases lining up with TRBD2. V lost 2 bases to trimming and J lost 2 bases; unmatched junction nucleotides: 9. CDR1 and CDR2 from the germline V gene are MNHNS and SASEGT. This CDR3 has 18 amino acids.

This clone has just one count. The V call is TRBV5-1, the J call TRBJ1-1; TRBD1 might be the D (5 bases). Germline CDR1 and CDR2: SGHRS and YFSETQ. The CDR3 runs to 14 residues. Trimming took 0 bases from V and 7 from J, leaving 13 bases between them. The CDR3 is CASSLAGALGEAFF. The CDR3 nucleotides read TGCGCCAGCAGCTTGGCCGGGGCATTGGGTGAAGCTTTCTTT.

The chain employs TRBV7-2 and TRBJ2-7; D is possibly TRBD1 or TRBD2 (6 bases each). The CDR3 is 13 residues long. Trimming took off 3 bases at V and 7 bases at J, with 13 bases between the two ends. Per germline, CDR1 SGHTA and CDR2 FQGNSA. Here the CDR3 reads CASSLGAGTEQYF. CDR3 coding DNA: TGTGCCAGCAGCTTGGGGGCGGGGACAGAGCAGTACTTC.

J is TRBJ1-1 and V is TRBV11-2; no clear D. This CDR3 has 14 amino acids. From germline, CDR1 is SGHAT and CDR2 FQNNGV. Trimming pared 5 bases from V and 2 bases from J, leaving 12 bases between. CDR3: CASSVVRANTEAFF. The CDR3 DNA sequence: TGTGCCAGCAGCGTAGTAAGGGCAAACACTGAAGCTTTCTTT.

The rearrangement uses TRBV7-6 and TRBJ1-1; 9 positions agree with TRBD1. This CDR3 spans 16 amino acids. The junction had 8 bases not matched to a gene; V was cut back by 5 bases and J by 1 base. Germline V gene sequence: CDR1 SGHVS, CDR2 FNYEAQ. CDR3 nucleotides: TGTGCCAGCAGCCGGGGGACAGGGTCGGAGAACACTGAAGCTTTCTTT. This sequence encodes CASSRGTGSENTEAFF.

The CDR3 DNA reads TGTGCCAGCAGTTCCCCGGACACCACGAACACCGGGGAGCTGTTTTTT. Translated, it gives CASSSPDTTNTGELFF. The rearrangement links TRBV6-5 to TRBJ2-2; perhaps TRBD1 as D (5 bases). The CDR3 spans 16 residues. Germline loops: CDR1 MNHEY, CDR2 SVGAGI. Trimming left V 4 bases short and J 0 bases short, with 12 bases between.

This sequence joins TRBV5-6 and TRBJ2-5, with 9 nucleotides matching TRBD1. Losses at the gene ends were 2 bases for V and 5 bases for J; bases not matched to a gene: 4. The CDR3 spans 14 residues. Germline V gene data show CDR1 as SGHDT and CDR2 as YYEEEE. In nucleotides, the CDR3 is TGTGCCAGCAGCTTTGTCACAGGGGGCGAGACCCAGTACTTC. Translating it yields CASSFVTGGETQYF.